A single sample gave rise to the 16 T cell receptor beta chains below, sequenced in a study of cytomegalovirus exposure and HLA in healthy donors. The PCR was carried out with 60 Vbeta primers and 13 Jbeta primers. The repertoire was sequenced with immunoSEQ multiplex PCR; TCRdb's copy has only in-frame clones and lacks some. The sample lists about 93,000 clones, around 76% occurring once. The specimen sequenced was PBMCs. The receptors stem from a man aged 30 to 45 in good health and CMV-seronegative.

This clone appeared a single time. V and J are TRBV5-4 and TRBJ1-1; weak D call: TRBD1 (5 bases). This CDR3 has 14 amino acids. Between the trimmed V and J ends, which lost 5 bases and 2 bases, there was a span of 13 bases. Germline CDR1 reads SGHNT; CDR2 reads YYREEE (reference sequence). The CDR3 here is CASRWGGPNTEAFF. In DNA, the CDR3 is TGTGCCAGCAGGTGGGGGGGTCCCAACACTGAAGCTTTCTTT.

The chain employs TRBV7-6 and TRBJ1-4; the match to TRBD1 covers 7 bases. Germline V lookup: CDR1 SGHVS, CDR2 FNYEAQ. CDR3 size: 18 residues. The ends lost 4 bases at V and 6 bases at J; junction bases unmatched: 17. The chain's CDR3 is CASSSETGWTRPDEKLFF. Here the CDR3 DNA reads TGTGCCAGCAGCTCCGAGACAGGGTGGACGCGCCCGGATGAAAAACTGTTTTTT.

The chain joins TRBV9 to TRBJ2-7; 9 nucleotides match TRBD2. CDR3 length equals 18 residues. The junction had 12 bases not matched to a gene; V was cut back by 0 bases and J by 2 bases. Germline V lookup: CDR1 SGDLS, CDR2 YYNGEE. CDR3 region: CASSVELAGAMLAYEQYV. The CDR3 DNA follows: TGTGCCAGCAGCGTAGAACTAGCGGGCGCGATGTTAGCCTACGAGCAGTACGTC.

This chain links TRBV5-5 with TRBJ1-1; D is undetermined. CDR1 is SGHKS, CDR2 YYEKEE, per germline (reference sequence). Between the trimmed V and J ends, which lost 0 bases and 4 bases, there was a span of 7 bases. The CDR3 is 13 amino acids. The CDR3 DNA follows: TGTGCCAGCAGCTTGGGGTACGGCACTGAAGCTTTCTTT. It translates to CASSLGYGTEAFF.

V and J are TRBV10-3 and TRBJ1-1, with TRBD1 matching over 7 bases. The CDR3 extends over 15 amino acids. With 5 bases clipped from V and 1 base from J, the junction kept 7 bases outside the gene matches. CDR1 and CDR2 from the germline V gene are ENHRY and SYGVKD. In DNA, the CDR3 is TGTGCCATCAGTTCCACCGGACAGGCGAACACTGAAGCTTTCTTT. Translated, it gives CAISSTGQANTEAFF.

V usage is TRBV19 and J usage is TRBJ1-1, with D possibly matching TRBD1 (5 bases). Germline lookup yields CDR1 LNHDA and CDR2 SQIVND (reference sequence). V was cut by 8 bases and J by 6 bases, with 22 bases left in between. There are 15 residues in the CDR3. DNA of the CDR3: TGTGCCAGTGCCCCCCCCAAAGACAGATCTCCTGAAGCTTTCTTT. Protein sequence: CASAPPKDRSPEAFF.

There are a few counts of this clone. The chain employs TRBV7-9 and TRBJ2-7, with 9 bases matching TRBD1. The junction had 13 bases not matched to a gene; V was cut back by 6 bases and J by 7 bases. Germline CDR1 and CDR2: SEHNR and FQNEAQ (reference sequence). The CDR3 consists of 15 residues. As DNA, the CDR3 is TGTGCCAGCAGTAGCCGGGACAGGGACCTCGGTGAGCAGTACTTC. Encoded protein: CASSSRDRDLGEQYF. The variable domain in full, with the rest retrieved from reference TRBV7-9 and TRBJ2-7, is DTGVSQNPRHKITKRGQNVTFRCDPISEHNRLYWYRQTLGQGPEFLTYFQNEAQLEKSRLLSDRFSAERPKGSFSTLEIQRTEQGDSAMYLCASSSRDRDLGEQYFGPGTRLTVT.

The rearrangement joins TRBV27 to TRBJ2-3; 13 positions agree with TRBD2. V trimming: 5 bases; J trimming: 6 bases; junction bases outside the gene matches: 11. The V gene's germline CDR1 is MNHEY and CDR2 SMNVEV (reference sequence). This CDR3 region has 17 residues. This CDR3 is CASSTYSGLAGRDTQYF. The CDR3 DNA reads TGTGCCAGCAGTACCTATTCGGGACTAGCGGGACGTGATACGCAGTATTTT.

The J gene is TRBJ2-5, the V gene TRBV7-2; D not resolved. The V gene lost 2 bases and the J gene lost 1 base, with 11 bases spanning the gap. CDR3 length equals 15 residues. In germline, CDR1 is SGHTA, CDR2 FQGNSA. The CDR3 nucleotides are TGTGCCAGCAGCTTAATATCCGCTAGCCAAGAGACCCAGTACTTC. Protein product: CASSLISASQETQYF.

The chain couples TRBV6-5 to TRBJ2-5; a possible D gene is TRBD1 (5 bases). This CDR3 contains 14 residues. Trimming stripped 6 bases from V and 5 bases from J, with 16 bases between. CDR1 MNHEY and CDR2 SVGAGI come from the germline V gene. CDR3 sequence reads: CASRKGQGRETQYF. CDR3 coding DNA: TGTGCCAGCAGAAAAGGTCAGGGTAGGGAGACCCAGTACTTC.

The chain is built from TRBV19 and TRBJ2-2; no clear D gene. There are 13 residues in the CDR3. V shed 3 bases and J shed 8 bases, with 10 bases lying between them. Germline V gene sequence: CDR1 LNHDA, CDR2 SQIVND (reference sequence). The CDR3 DNA follows: TGTGCCAGTAGTATGCTGCCAGGAGGGGAGCTGTTTTTT. Translated: CASSMLPGGELFF.

V is TRBV2 and J is TRBJ2-3; D possibly corresponds to TRBD1 (6 bases). This CDR3 has 14 amino acids. Germline V gene data show CDR1 as SNHLY and CDR2 as FYNNEI. The V gene lost 8 bases and the J gene lost 5 bases, with 17 bases spanning the gap. In DNA, the CDR3 is TGTGCCAGCCTACAGGGTTCGGGGCGAGATACGCAGTATTTT. Amino acids: CASLQGSGRDTQYF.

V usage is TRBV2 and J usage is TRBJ1-1, with a tentative D call TRBD1 (5 bases). CDR3 size: 13 residues. Looked up from germline, CDR1 is SNHLY and CDR2 is FYNNEI. Between the trimmed V and J ends, which lost 7 bases and 0 bases, there was a span of 9 bases. The CDR3 spells CASTTEMNTEAFF. DNA for the CDR3: TGTGCCAGCACGACAGAAATGAACACTGAAGCTTTCTTT.

V is TRBV6-6 and J is TRBJ1-5; 8 bases agree with TRBD1. Trimming cost V 6 bases and J 2 bases; bases outside gene matches: 6. Germline values: CDR1 MNHNY, CDR2 SVGAGI (reference sequence). CDR3 length: 15 residues. The DNA for the CDR3 is TGTGCCAGCAGAGGACAGGGCCGAGGCAATCAGCCCCAGCATTTT. Protein: CASRGQGRGNQPQHF.

V gene TRBV7-8 combines with J gene TRBJ1-1; D gene uncertain. Germline lookup yields CDR1 SGHVS and CDR2 FQNEAQ. This CDR3 has 14 amino acids. The V and J ends lost 5 bases and 6 bases respectively, with 16 bases between them. Written as DNA, the CDR3 is TGTGCCAGCAGCCCCCCCGGTGGAGTGGCTGAAGCTTTCTTT. This sequence encodes CASSPPGGVAEAFF.

The chain couples TRBV6-1 to TRBJ1-5, with D possibly TRBD1 on 5 matching bases. The CDR3 spans 12 residues. V lost 2 bases and J lost 8, with 7 bases in between. CDR1 is MNHNS, CDR2 SASEGT, per germline. The CDR3 coding sequence is TGTGCCAGCAGTGAACAGGGTGAGCCCCAGCATTTT. This gives the protein CASSEQGEPQHF.